This T cell receptor beta chain was identified in a study of CD4 and CD8 cells across lung adenocarcinoma regions. V lost 7 bases and J lost 1; bases outside the gene matches: 2. CDR1 is MNHEY and CDR2 is SMNVEV in the germline V gene (reference sequence). The CDR3 length is 16 residues. Each CDR3 protein is one row after TCRdb ran MiXCR on the PCR reads. The sample has 12,000 to 15,000 distinct CDR3 sequences; around 40% are singletons. The sample consisted of CD4+ T cells from the center of a lung tumor. The V and J genes are TRBV27 and TRBJ2-1, with 15 bases fitting TRBD2. This clonotype was obtained from a male donor with lung adenocarcinoma. The CD4 and CD8 labels of this study may be unreliable. The CDR3 coding sequence is TGTGCCAGCATGGGACTAGCGGGAGGTTCCTACAATGAGCAGTTCTTC. Protein product: CASMGLAGGSYNEQFF.